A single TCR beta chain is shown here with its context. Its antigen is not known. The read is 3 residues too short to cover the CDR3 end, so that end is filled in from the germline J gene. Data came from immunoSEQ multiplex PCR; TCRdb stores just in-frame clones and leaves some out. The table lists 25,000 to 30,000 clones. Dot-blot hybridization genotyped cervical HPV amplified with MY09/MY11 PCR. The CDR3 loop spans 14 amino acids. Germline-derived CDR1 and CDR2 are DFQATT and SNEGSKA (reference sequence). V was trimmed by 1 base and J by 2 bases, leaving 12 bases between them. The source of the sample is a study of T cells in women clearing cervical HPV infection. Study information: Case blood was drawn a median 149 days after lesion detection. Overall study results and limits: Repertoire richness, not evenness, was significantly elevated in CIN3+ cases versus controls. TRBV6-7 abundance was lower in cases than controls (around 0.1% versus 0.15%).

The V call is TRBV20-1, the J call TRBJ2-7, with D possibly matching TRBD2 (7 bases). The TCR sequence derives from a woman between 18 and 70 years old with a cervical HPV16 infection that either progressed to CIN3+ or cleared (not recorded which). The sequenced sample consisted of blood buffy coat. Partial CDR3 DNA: TGCAGTGCTAGAGCTGGGGGGGCCCCCTACGAG. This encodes CSARAGGAPYE. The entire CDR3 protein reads CSARAGGAPYEQYF.